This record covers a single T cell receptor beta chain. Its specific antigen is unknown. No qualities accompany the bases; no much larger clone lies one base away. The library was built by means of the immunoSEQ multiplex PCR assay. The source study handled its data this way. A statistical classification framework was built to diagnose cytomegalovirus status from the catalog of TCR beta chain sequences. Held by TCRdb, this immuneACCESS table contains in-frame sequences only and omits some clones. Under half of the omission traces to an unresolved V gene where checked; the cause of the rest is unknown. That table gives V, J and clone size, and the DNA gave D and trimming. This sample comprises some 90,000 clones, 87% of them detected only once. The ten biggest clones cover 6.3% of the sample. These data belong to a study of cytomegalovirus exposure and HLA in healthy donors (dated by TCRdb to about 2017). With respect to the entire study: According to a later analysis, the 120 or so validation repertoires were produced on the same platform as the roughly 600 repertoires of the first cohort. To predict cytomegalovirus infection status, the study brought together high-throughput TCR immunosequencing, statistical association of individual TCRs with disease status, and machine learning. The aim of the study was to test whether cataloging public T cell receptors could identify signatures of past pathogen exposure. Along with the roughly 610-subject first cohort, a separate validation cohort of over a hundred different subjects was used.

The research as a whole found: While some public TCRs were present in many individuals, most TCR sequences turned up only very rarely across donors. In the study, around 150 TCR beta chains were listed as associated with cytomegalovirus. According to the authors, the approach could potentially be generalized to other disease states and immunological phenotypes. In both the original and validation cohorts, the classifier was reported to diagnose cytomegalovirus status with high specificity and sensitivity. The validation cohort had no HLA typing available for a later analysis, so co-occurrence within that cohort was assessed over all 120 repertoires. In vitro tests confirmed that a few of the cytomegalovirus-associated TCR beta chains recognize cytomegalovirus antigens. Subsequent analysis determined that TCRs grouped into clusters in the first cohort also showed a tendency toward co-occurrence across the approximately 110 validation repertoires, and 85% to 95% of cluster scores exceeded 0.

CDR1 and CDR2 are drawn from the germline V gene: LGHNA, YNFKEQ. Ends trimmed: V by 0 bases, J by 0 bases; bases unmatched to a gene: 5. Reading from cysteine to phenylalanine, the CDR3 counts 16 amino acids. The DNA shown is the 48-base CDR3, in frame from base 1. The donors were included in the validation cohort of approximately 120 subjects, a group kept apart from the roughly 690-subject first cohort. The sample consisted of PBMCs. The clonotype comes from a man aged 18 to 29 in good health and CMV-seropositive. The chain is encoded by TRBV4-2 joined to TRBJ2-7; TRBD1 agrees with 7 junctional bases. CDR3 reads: CASSQDGQASSYEQYF. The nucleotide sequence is TGTGCCAGCAGCCAAGATGGACAGGCGAGCTCCTACGAGCAGTACTTC.